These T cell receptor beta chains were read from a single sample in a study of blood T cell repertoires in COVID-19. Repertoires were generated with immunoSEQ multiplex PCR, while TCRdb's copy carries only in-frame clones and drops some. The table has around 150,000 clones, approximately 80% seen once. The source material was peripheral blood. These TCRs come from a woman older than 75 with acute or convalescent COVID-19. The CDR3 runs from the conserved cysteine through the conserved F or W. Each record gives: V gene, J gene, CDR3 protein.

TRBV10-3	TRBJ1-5	CAISESTHNGGTQGPQHF
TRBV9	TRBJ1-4	CASSLEGLANEKLFF
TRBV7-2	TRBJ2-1	CASSSSGTRDNEQFF
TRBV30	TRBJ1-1	CAWSVQMNTEAFF
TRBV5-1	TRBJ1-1	CASSLVTAGNEAFF
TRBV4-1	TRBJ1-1	CASSPAGVDTEAFF
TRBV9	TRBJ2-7	CASSVGLAGGLYEQYF
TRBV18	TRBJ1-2	CASSPPGQGGYTF
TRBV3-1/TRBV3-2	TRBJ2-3	CASSQDGAGFTDTQYF
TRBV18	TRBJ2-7	CASSPRVGGYEQYF
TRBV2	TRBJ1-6	CASSANRGGNSPLHF
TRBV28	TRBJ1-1	CASKTGTGYTEAFF
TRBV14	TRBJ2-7	CASSQEAGGHYEQYF
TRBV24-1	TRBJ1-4	CATSDSGTGHEKLFF
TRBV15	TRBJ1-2	CATSRDGDRPANYGYTF
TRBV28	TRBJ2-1	CASSLGRRNFNEQFF
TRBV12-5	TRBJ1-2	CASGPDRGYGYTF
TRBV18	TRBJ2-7	CASSRGQGEQYF
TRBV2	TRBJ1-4	CASSNVPGQGPREKLFF
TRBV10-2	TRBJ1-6	CASSRDSGNSPLHF
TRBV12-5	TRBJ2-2	CASGLSGLAGELFF
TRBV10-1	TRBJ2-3	CASSESIAGAWTDTQYF
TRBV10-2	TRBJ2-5	CASSEQGTGETQYF
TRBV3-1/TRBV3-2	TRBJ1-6	CASSQDSYNSPLHF
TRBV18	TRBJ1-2	CASSPEERHGYTF
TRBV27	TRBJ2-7	CASSSTHIRGRFYEQYF
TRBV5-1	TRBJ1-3	CASSPTQGRNTIYF
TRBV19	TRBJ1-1	CASSITPAGGPEAFF
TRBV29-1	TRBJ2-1	CSAKIVNEQFF